This TCR beta chain was captured by sequencing in a study of blood T cell repertoires in COVID-19. Study-wide background: The United States, Italy and Spain supplied acute and convalescent COVID-19 samples. The cDNA or gDNA used as material had been derived from T cells, B-cell-depleted T cells, or PBMCs.

Source study methods: Amplification with reference gene primers provided the estimates of nucleated cell counts. The repertoire was sequenced with immunoSEQ multiplex PCR; TCRdb's copy has only in-frame clones and lacks some. V and J calls and clone size are given by that table; D and trimming were obtained from the DNA. The sample consists of more than 110,000 clones, around 80% of them appearing once. With 5 bases clipped from V and 2 bases from J, the junction kept 2 bases outside the gene matches. This CDR3 spans 14 amino acids. Germline V CDR1 and CDR2: KGHDR, SFDVKD. In its sample, this clone was seen a few times.

The J gene is TRBJ1-5, the V gene TRBV24-1, with 7 bases fitting TRBD1. This clonotype originated in a man older than 75 with acute or convalescent COVID-19. The material sequenced was peripheral blood. The CDR3 region has the DNA TGTGCCACCAGTGGACAGGGCGGCAATCAGCCCCAGCATTTT. The encoded protein is CATSGQGGNQPQHF.